These 9 T cell receptor beta chains originate from one sample sequenced in a study of neoadjuvant nivolumab and ipilimumab in lung cancer. The data were produced by immunoSEQ multiplex PCR, yet TCRdb's version contains in-frame clones alone and is incomplete. The table includes about 28,000 clones, 70% to 80% detected once. This specimen consisted of tumor tissue, obtained after neoadjuvant nivolumab, alone or with ipilimumab, at or shortly before surgery. These receptor sequences come from an adult with non-small cell lung cancer.

The chain links TRBV7-9 to TRBJ2-1, with TRBD2 as a possible D gene (6 bases). Trimming left V 5 bases short and J 7 bases short, with 18 bases between. The germline gives CDR1 SEHNR, CDR2 FQNEAQ (reference sequence). The CDR3 loop spans 15 amino acids. The CDR3 DNA reads TGTGCCAGCAGCATGACTAGGGTAGCTGAGAATGAGCAGTTCTTC. Protein product: CASSMTRVAENEQFF.

V usage is TRBV5-4 and J usage is TRBJ2-7; D remains unclear. Trimming shortened V by 0 bases and J by 11 bases, and 15 bases separated the two germline ends. The V gene's germline CDR1 is SGHNT and CDR2 YYREEE (reference sequence). CDR3 length: 13 residues. The CDR3 spells CASSLAADGPEYF. The CDR3 DNA reads as TGTGCCAGCAGCTTGGCAGCCGATGGCCCCGAGTACTTC.

The chain uses TRBV4-1 and TRBJ2-3; D is uncertain. The CDR3 has 13 residues. Between the trimmed V and J ends, which lost 4 bases and 3 bases, there was a span of 8 bases. Per germline, CDR1 MGHRA and CDR2 YSYEKL. CDR3 region: CASSLTQTDTQYF. The CDR3 nucleotides read TGCGCCAGCAGCCTCACCCAGACAGATACGCAGTATTTT.

This CDR3 is CASTLQRGNYEQYF. The CDR3 DNA follows: TGTGCCAGCACCCTCCAAAGGGGGAACTACGAGCAGTACTTC. The genes are TRBV5-5 and TRBJ2-7, with D possibly TRBD1 on 6 matching bases. Germline CDR1 SGHKS, CDR2 YYEKEE (reference sequence). There are 14 residues in the CDR3. With 6 bases removed from V and 3 bases from J, the gap between germline ends came to 16 bases.

This clone is categorized as medium-sized. The chain carries TRBV4-1 and TRBJ2-7; D remains ambiguous. Germline lookup yields CDR1 MGHRA and CDR2 YSYEKL. V was pared by 4 bases and J by 1 base, with 14 bases between. The CDR3 totals 15 residues. The DNA of the CDR3 is TGCGCCAGCAGCCCTTTATATACAGAATCCTACGAGCAGTACTTC. It specifies CASSPLYTESYEQYF.

J is TRBJ2-1 and V is TRBV5-4, with 8 bases identical to TRBD2. J gave up 3 bases and V 0 bases, and 5 bases lay outside the gene matches. This CDR3 comprises 16 residues. Germline V gene data show CDR1 as SGHNT and CDR2 as YYREEE (reference sequence). This chain's CDR3 is CASSLEGGGNYNEQFF. CDR3 DNA sequence: TGTGCCAGCAGCTTGGAGGGCGGGGGGAACTACAATGAGCAGTTCTTC.

The chain combines TRBV27 with TRBJ2-7, with D maybe TRBD1 (6 bases). Germline CDR1 reads MNHEY; CDR2 reads SMNVEV (reference sequence). The V and J ends lost 6 bases and 3 bases respectively, with 18 bases between them. The CDR3 has 15 amino acids. The CDR3 is CASSPLARGGYEQYF. In nucleotides, the CDR3 is TGTGCCAGCAGCCCTCTCGCCAGGGGCGGCTACGAGCAGTACTTC.

The V call is TRBV18, the J call TRBJ2-3; 9 bases are shared with TRBD1. V trimming: 10 bases; J trimming: 3 bases; junction bases outside the gene matches: 8. The germline CDR1 and CDR2 sequences are KGHSH and LQKENI. The CDR3 has 14 residues. The CDR3 loop is CATTGQGGTDTQYF. Written as DNA, the CDR3 is TGTGCCACCACGGGACAGGGAGGTACAGATACGCAGTATTTT.

CDR3 sequence reads: CARGKQGSGYTF. CDR3 sequence (DNA): TGTGCCAGGGGGAAACAGGGGTCCGGCTACACCTTC. This chain joins TRBV2 and TRBJ1-2, with 7 bases fitting TRBD1. Germline CDR1 is SNHLY and CDR2 is FYNNEI. J lost 8 bases, V lost 9 bases, and 9 bases had no gene match. The CDR3 is 12 residues long.